The present T cell receptor beta chain was sequenced within a study of blood T cell repertoires in COVID-19. This clone was seen more than once but under ten times. Assay used: immunoSEQ multiplex PCR; TCRdb lists only in-frame clones, some missing. Of 120,000 to 150,000 clones listed, around four fifths are singletons. Trimming left V 5 bases short and J 4 bases short, with 16 bases between. Germline V gene data show CDR1 as MDHEN and CDR2 as SYDVKM. This CDR3 has 15 residues. Sample: peripheral blood. The rearrangement links TRBV28 to TRBJ2-3, with a tentative D call TRBD2 (6 bases). This TCR derives from a human donor in a cohort sampled during active COVID-19. CDR3 sequence reads: CASSANPGVADTQYF. The CDR3 nucleotides read TGTGCCAGCAGTGCCAACCCGGGGGTGGCAGATACGCAGTATTTT.